The T cell receptor (beta chain) under discussion was sequenced for a study of shared clonotypes between healthy human individuals (dated by TCRdb to about 2020). In the study overall: The cohort included three men and two women between 18 and 49 years of age. Each donor's leukapheresis produced roughly between roughly 0.94 and 9.5 billion PBMCs. Blood TCR repertoires of a handful of healthy adults were deeply sequenced to estimate repertoire size and the extent of clonotype sharing between individuals. For each donor, CD4 naive and CD4 memory were each given three plates, CD8 naive was given two plates, and CD8 memory was given one plate. To increase sequencing depth and limit assay-specific biases, TCR repertoire library preparation and sequencing were carried out by different laboratories using diverse techniques.

Findings and caveats that apply to the study as a whole: The genetic and exposure-history diversity represented was limited by the small number of donors. When a handful of donors were compared, the shared fraction of clonotypes was approximately 5% for naive CD4, around 3.6% for naive CD8, 2.3% for memory CD4, and around 0.4% for memory CD8. Clonotypes shared by all four sorted-subset donors showed higher generation probabilities than non-shared clonotypes. Naive subsets generally had larger estimated clonotype richness than memory subsets did. Incomplete sequencing was indicated by rarefaction of sorted-subset datasets, despite the large sequencing depth. Based on pairwise subsampling, the degree of clonotype sharing among donors was expected to be affected by sequencing depth. Only blood was sampled, and tissue TCR repertoires likely differ from those in blood.

Regarding this clone: No antigen is known for it. Base qualities are not recorded, but no much larger clone differs from it by a single base.

The donors were healthy, HIV-negative adults who had no recently reported acute infections or vaccinations. Every donor was a Caucasian adult living in Nashville, Tennessee, USA. CD4+ T cells were enriched by magnetic negative selection, after which naive cells were positively selected on CD45RA and the negative fraction was taken as the memory subset. Blood was collected by leukapheresis, and PBMCs were isolated by Ficoll-Histopaque density gradient centrifugation and then cryopreserved in liquid nitrogen vapor phase. Purity and quantity of every magnetically sorted T cell population were checked by analytical flow cytometry. Genomic DNA was isolated from every sorted fraction and measured by UV absorbance on a Nanodrop 2000c. Using the deep immunoSEQ assay, TCR CDR3 regions were amplified from genomic DNA by multiplex PCR. Extracted genomic DNA from each cell subset was spread evenly across all wells of several immunoSEQ 96-well plates, with each plate serving as a replicate. For sorted subsets, each replicate PCR was loaded with about 200 ng genomic DNA, equivalent to approximately 27,000 T cell genomes. The purified libraries were quantified using a Qubit 3.0 fluorometer, sized with a Bioanalyzer 2100, and then quantified again using the KAPA Library Quantification kit. Each immunoSEQ 96-well plate was sequenced on its own single-read 150-cycle Illumina NextSeq 550 flow cell. The authors processed their data as follows. Because only junctional sequences without quality scores were contained in the immunoSEQ output, filtering matching that applied to full-length reads could not be performed. To assign V/J genes and CDR3, sequences were annotated using PyIR, a Python wrapper for IgBLAST v1.9, with IMGT germline references. Reads were removed for weak V/J assignments (E-value above 1e-6), missing CDR3, stop codons, out-of-frame junctions, or ambiguous translated residues. A V3J clonotype was defined by an identical inferred V gene, J gene, and CDR3 amino acid sequence. Percentage overlap between repertoires was calculated by dividing the number of shared unique clonotypes by the size of the smaller repertoire. Three approaches were used to assess repertoire richness: RTK rarefaction, the Chao1 estimator, and Recon v2.1 estimates of unobserved clonotypes. Generation probabilities for all TCRbeta clonotypes obtained by the gDNA method from four donors were computed using OLGA. Here the immuneACCESS table is served through TCRdb, limited to in-frame sequences with V and J called. Missing clones are a known gap in these copies; in checked studies unresolved V genes cover under half, and the rest lacks a known reason. That table supplies the V and J calls and clone size; D and trimming were determined from the DNA. The sample table shows roughly 1,600,000 clones, and 98% are seen once. The ten largest clones capture 0.36% of the sample.

Input material: naive CD4+ T cells sorted from blood. The sample's cell subset or site, from its label and the paper: CD45RA+ positively selected. This TCR derives from a man aged 30 to 45 in good health.

The CDR3 amino acid sequence is: CASSFGTGYNEKLFF. The DNA reads as follows: TGTGCCAGCAGCTTCGGGACAGGGTATAATGAAAAACTGTTTTTT. Recombination linked TRBV7-9 to TRBJ1-4; 9 nucleotides in the junction match TRBD1. The CDR3 sequence holds 15 residues, the cysteine and phenylalanine included. Only the CDR3 part of the read is kept: 45 bases, read in frame from the first base. V has 3 bases trimmed and J has 4 bases trimmed; junction bases matching no gene number 3. CDR1 and CDR2, looked up from the germline V gene (reference sequence), are SEHNR and FQNEAQ. This CDR3, with the reference TRBV7-9 and TRBJ1-4 proteins standing in past its ends, gives the full variable domain DTGVSQNPRHKITKRGQNVTFRCDPISEHNRLYWYRQTLGQGPEFLTYFQNEAQLEKSRLLSDRFSAERPKGSFSTLEIQRTEQGDSAMYLCASSFGTGYNEKLFFGSGTQLSVL.